The 5 T cell receptor beta chains given below trace back to one sample, sequenced in a study of cytomegalovirus exposure and HLA in healthy donors. The PCR contained 60 Vbeta and 13 Jbeta primers. Clones were read by immunoSEQ multiplex PCR, and TCRdb kept only the in-frame ones, dropping some. The data show about 120,000 clones, around three quarters seen once. Sample: PBMCs. These receptors were collected from a human donor in good health.

The V gene is TRBV29-1, the J gene TRBJ2-3; TRBD1 matches 8 bases. The CDR3 contains 15 residues. CDR1 and CDR2 from the germline V gene are SQVTM and ANQGSEA. The V and J ends lost 7 bases and 10 bases, in that order; junction bases with no gene match: 19. CDR3: CSATLAGGAISAQYF. The CDR3 DNA reads as TGCAGCGCCACTCTGGCAGGGGGCGCGATTTCGGCGCAGTATTTT.

The J gene is TRBJ2-1, the V gene TRBV28, with D perhaps matching TRBD1 (6 bases). The CDR3 is 15 residues long. Trimming took 3 bases from V and 3 from J, leaving 12 bases between them. The V gene's germline CDR1 is MDHEN and CDR2 SYDVKM. CDR3 region: CASSLGANHYNEQFF. CDR3 in DNA: TGTGCCAGCAGTTTGGGGGCAAACCACTACAATGAGCAGTTCTTC.

The chain recombines TRBV6-5 with TRBJ1-5, with 9 nucleotides matching TRBD1. This CDR3 is 14 amino acids long. V was pared by 6 bases and J by 6 bases, with 6 bases of the junction left unmatched. CDR1 and CDR2 (germline): MNHEY, SVGAGI. The CDR3 nucleotides read TGTGCCAGCAGGGGACAGGGATCCGCTCAGCCCCAGCATTTT. It is translated as CASRGQGSAQPQHF.

This clone occurred once. The V and J genes are TRBV2 and TRBJ1-1; D unresolved. The CDR3 is 14 amino acids. Germline V gene lookup returns CDR1 SNHLY and CDR2 FYNNEI. V dropped 6 bases and J dropped 1 base, with 12 bases sitting between them. The CDR3 is CASRGGIPNTEAFF. The CDR3 coding sequence is TGTGCCAGCAGAGGCGGGATCCCGAACACTGAAGCTTTCTTT. Full variable domain (missing parts from reference TRBV2 and TRBJ1-1): EPEVTQTPSHQVTQMGQEVILRCVPISNHLYFYWYRQILGQKVEFLVSFYNNEISEKSEIFDDQFSVERPDGSNFTLKIRSTKLEDSAMYFCASRGGIPNTEAFFGQGTRLTVV.

The chain recombines TRBV25-1 with TRBJ2-5; 9 nucleotides line up with TRBD1. The CDR3 consists of 17 residues. Germline V gives CDR1 MGHDK, CDR2 SYGVNS. With V trimmed by 7 bases and J by 4 bases, 16 bases remained unmatched. CDR3 nucleotide sequence: TGTGCCAGCACCCCTTCCGCGGGACAGGGAGATGGAGAGACCCAGTACTTC. Protein: CASTPSAGQGDGETQYF. The full variable domain, with the rest looked up from reference TRBV25-1 and TRBJ2-5, is EADIYQTPRYLVIGTGKKITLECSQTMGHDKMYWYQQDPGMELHLIHYSYGVNSTEKGDLSSESTVSRIRTEHFPLTLESARPSHTSQYLCASTPSAGQGDGETQYFGPGTRLLVL.